This TCR beta chain emerged from a study of control samples from healthy donors and cancer patients. Sequencing was performed with immunoSEQ multiplex PCR; in TCRdb, only in-frame clones are kept and a portion is missing. The sample shows 400,000 to 500,000 clones, approximately 92% of them seen only once. This CDR3 comprises 15 residues. Germline V gives CDR1 SGHRS, CDR2 YFSETQ. With V trimmed by 2 bases and J by 6 bases, 9 bases remained unmatched. The sequence was collected from a man aged 35-49 years with head and neck cancer. V is TRBV5-1 and J is TRBJ2-3; 7 bases are shared with TRBD1. Sequencing used PBMCs. The CDR3 protein is CASSLETGLEDTQYF. CDR3 nucleotide sequence: TGCGCCAGCAGCTTAGAGACAGGGTTGGAGGATACGCAGTATTTT. The complete variable domain, with remaining parts taken from reference TRBV5-1 and TRBJ2-3, reads KAGVTQTPRYLIKTRGQQVTLSCSPISGHRSVSWYQQTPGQGLQFLFEYFSETQRNKGNFPGRFSGRQFSNSRSEMNVSTLELGDSALYLCASSLETGLEDTQYFGPGTRLTVL.